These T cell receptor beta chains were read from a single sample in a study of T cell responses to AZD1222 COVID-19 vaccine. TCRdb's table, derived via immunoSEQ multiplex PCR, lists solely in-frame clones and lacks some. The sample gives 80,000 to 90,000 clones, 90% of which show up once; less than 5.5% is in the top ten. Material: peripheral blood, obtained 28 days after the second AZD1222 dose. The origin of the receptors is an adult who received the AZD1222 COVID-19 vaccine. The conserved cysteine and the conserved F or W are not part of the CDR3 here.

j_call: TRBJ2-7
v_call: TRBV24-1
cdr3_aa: ATSDFNEQY

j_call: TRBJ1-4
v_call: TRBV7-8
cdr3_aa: ASSLSYWETLNRLF

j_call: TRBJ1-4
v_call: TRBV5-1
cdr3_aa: ASSLGRNGEKLF

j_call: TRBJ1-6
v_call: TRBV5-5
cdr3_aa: ASSLGGQHSPLH

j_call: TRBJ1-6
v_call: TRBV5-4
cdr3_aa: ASSLQGVGYNSPLH

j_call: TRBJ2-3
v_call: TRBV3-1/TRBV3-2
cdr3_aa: ASSQPGGGRGDTQY

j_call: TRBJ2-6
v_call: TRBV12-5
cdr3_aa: ASGLVFGEGTAPSGANVLT

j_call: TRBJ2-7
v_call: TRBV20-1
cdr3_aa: SASGAGTYEQY

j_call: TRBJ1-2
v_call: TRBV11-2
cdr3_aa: ASSLLDVTNYGYT

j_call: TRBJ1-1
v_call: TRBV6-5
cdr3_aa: ASSYGGNTEAF

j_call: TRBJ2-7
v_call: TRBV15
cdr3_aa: ATSRDLHGGLGLDYEQY

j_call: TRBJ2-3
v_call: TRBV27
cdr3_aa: ASSWQEPDTQY

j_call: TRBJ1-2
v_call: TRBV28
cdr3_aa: ASSLSQSHHGYT

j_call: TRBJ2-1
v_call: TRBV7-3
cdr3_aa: ASSSRTTAYNEQF

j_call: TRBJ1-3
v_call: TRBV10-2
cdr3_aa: ASRLRVSSGNTIY

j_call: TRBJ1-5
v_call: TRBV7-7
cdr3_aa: ASSFAPPTGVQPQH

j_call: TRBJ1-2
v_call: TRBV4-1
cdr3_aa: ASSPASPGGGYGYT

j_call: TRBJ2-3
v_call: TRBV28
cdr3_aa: ASSFSKAGGGDTQY

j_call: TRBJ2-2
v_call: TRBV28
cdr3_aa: ASSLGGGRAGELF

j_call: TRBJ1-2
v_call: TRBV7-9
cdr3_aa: ASSGYT

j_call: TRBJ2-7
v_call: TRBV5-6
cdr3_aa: ASNSHLSRDSYEQY

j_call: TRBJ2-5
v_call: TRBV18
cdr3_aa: ASSPTSDRETQY

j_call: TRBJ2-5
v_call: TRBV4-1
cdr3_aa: ASSRTSGGAPGQETQY

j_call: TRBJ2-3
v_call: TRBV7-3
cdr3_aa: ASSPRRGVEADTQY

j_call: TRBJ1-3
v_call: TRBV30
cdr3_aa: AWKVGPGNTIY

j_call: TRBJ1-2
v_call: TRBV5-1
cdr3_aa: ASSPGTGGFYGYT

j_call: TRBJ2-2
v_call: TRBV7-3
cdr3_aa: ASSYQPLGRPGELF

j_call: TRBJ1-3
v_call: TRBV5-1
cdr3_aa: ASSLDSSGNTIY

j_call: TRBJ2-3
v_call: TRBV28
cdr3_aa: ASSLRSGGTDTQY

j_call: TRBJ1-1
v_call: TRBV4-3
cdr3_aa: ASSQYRGEAF

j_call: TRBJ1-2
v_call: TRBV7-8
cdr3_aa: ASSLEGVSGYT

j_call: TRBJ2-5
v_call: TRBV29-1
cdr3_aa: SVAGGNQETQY

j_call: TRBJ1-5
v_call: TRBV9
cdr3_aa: ASSPHAGQGGGQPQH

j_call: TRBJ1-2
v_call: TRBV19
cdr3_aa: ASSMVEGRGYT

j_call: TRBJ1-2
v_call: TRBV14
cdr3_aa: ASSQGGEGRNYGYT

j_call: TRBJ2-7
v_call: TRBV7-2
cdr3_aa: ASSLDVAGIGYEQY

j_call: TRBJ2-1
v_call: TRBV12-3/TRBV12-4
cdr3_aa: AIAMGDNEQF

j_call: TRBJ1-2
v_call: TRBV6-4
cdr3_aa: ASSVGTNYGYT

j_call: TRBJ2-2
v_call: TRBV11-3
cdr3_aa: ASSLGVSWTGDTGELF

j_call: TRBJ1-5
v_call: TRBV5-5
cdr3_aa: ASSLGGGSQPQH

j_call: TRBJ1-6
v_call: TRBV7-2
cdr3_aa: ASSLLIVQGWRSPLH

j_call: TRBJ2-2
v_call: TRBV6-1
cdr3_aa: ASSENGAGELF

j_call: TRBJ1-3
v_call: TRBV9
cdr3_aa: ASSVGRLSNTIY

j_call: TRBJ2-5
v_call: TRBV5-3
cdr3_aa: ARSLEREGRVTQY

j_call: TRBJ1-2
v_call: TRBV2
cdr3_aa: ASRANYGYT

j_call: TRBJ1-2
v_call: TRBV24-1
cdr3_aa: ATSGFGQSYGYT

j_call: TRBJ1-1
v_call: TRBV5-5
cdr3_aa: ASSLRGEVSEAF

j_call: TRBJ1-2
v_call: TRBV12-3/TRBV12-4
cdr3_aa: ASSFGGYGYT

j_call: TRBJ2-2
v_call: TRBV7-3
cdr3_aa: ASRPERGNTGELF

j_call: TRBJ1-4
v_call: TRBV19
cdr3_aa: ASSIDLPTGREKLF

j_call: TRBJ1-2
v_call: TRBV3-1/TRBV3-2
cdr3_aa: ASSQDFEGANYGYT

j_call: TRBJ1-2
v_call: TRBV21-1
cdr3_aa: ASSKARGTALNYGYT

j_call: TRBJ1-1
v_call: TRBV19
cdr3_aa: ASSIVGYTEAF

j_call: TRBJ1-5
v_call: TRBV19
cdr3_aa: ASRGTGYSNQPQH

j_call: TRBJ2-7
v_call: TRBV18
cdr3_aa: ASSPVRGNEQY